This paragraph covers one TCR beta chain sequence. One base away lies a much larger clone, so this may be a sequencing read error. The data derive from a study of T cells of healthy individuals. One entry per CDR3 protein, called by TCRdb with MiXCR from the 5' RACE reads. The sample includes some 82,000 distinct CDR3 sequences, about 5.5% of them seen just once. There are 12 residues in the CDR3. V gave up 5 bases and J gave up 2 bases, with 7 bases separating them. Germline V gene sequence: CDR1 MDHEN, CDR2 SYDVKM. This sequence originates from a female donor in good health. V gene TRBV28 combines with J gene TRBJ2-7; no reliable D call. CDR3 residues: CASSPTAYEQYF. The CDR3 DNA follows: TGTGCCAGCAGTCCTACAGCCTACGAGCAGTACTTC.